This T cell receptor (beta chain) is from a study of shared clonotypes between healthy human individuals. Across the whole study: The plates for each donor numbered three CD4 naive, three CD4 memory, two CD8 naive and one CD8 memory.

After removal of 1 base from V and 5 bases from J, the junction contained 4 bases not matched to a gene. The CDR3 extends over 14 amino acids. Germline CDR1 reads LGHNA; CDR2 reads YNFKEQ. Generated by immunoSEQ multiplex PCR, the TCRdb table keeps only in-frame clones and is missing some. The data contain about 1 million clones, 75% of them singletons. Both subsets, CD45RA+ naive and CD45RA-negative memory, were split from the CD4+ cells. Source material: memory CD4+ T cells sorted from blood. Subset defined: CD45RA-negative fraction. The receptor was isolated from a man between 18 and 29 years old in good health. The chain uses TRBV4-2 and TRBJ1-1; 7 bases fit TRBD1. The CDR3 sequence is CASSQGQGPTEAFF. The CDR3 bases are TGTGCCAGCAGCCAAGGACAGGGACCGACTGAAGCTTTCTTT.